This T cell receptor beta chain appears in the sequencing data of a study of blood T cells in healthy people across ages. Then a second PCR, running roughly 7 to 12 cycles, was carried out with a sample-barcoded 5' primer and a J-beta primer mix. The study obtained at least 3 million CDR3-containing paired-end reads from every sample. TCRdb reanalysed the 5' RACE reads using MiXCR and keeps one entry per CDR3 protein. The sample lists approximately 790,000 distinct CDR3 sequences; about 62% were seen once. With 0 bases removed from V and 2 bases from J, the gap between germline ends came to 4 bases. Germline values: CDR1 LNHNV, CDR2 YYDKDF (reference sequence). This CDR3 is built from 13 residues.

The clonotype originates from a young man in good health. The genes are TRBV15 and TRBJ1-2; D is unclear. Sequenced: blood. This CDR3 is CATSRDGNYGYTF. In nucleotides, the CDR3 is TGTGCCACCAGCAGAGACGGGAACTATGGCTACACCTTC. The full variable domain, with the rest looked up from reference TRBV15 and TRBJ1-2, is DAMVIQNPRYQVTQFGKPVTLSCSQTLNHNVMYWYQQKSSQAPKLLFHYYDKDFNNEADTPDNFQSRRPNTSFCFLDIRSPGLGDTAMYLCATSRDGNYGYTFGSGTRLTVV.